Listed here are 24 T cell receptor beta chains from one sample, sequenced in a study of cytomegalovirus exposure and HLA in healthy donors. The PCR used 60 Vbeta and 13 Jbeta primers. Method: immunoSEQ multiplex PCR; TCRdb's copy keeps in-frame clones and lacks some. The sample has about 180,000 clones, about four fifths seen once. The sample taken for sequencing was PBMCs. These receptors all stem from a woman aged 25 to 39 in good health and CMV-seronegative.

This chain uses TRBV7-6 with TRBJ1-2; D gene unclear. Between the trimmed V and J ends, which lost 2 bases and 2 bases, there was a span of 15 bases. The CDR3 runs to 16 residues. Germline lookup yields CDR1 SGHVS and CDR2 FNYEAQ. For the CDR3, the DNA is TGTGCCAGCAGCTTAAGTGCATCGGTTACCAACTATGGCTACACCTTC. Encoded protein: CASSLSASVTNYGYTF.

The V call is TRBV27, the J call TRBJ2-5, with a weak D call TRBD2 (7 bases). Germline loops: CDR1 MNHEY, CDR2 SMNVEV (reference sequence). Between the trimmed V and J ends, which lost 2 bases and 5 bases, there was a span of 9 bases. The length of the CDR3 is 13 residues. The CDR3 region is CASSLRGGETQYF. The CDR3 nucleotides read TGTGCCAGCAGTTTAAGGGGGGGTGAGACCCAGTACTTC.

The J gene is TRBJ2-1, the V gene TRBV5-4; 7 bases map to TRBD1. Losses at the gene ends were 2 bases for V and 5 bases for J; bases not matched to a gene: 4. Germline V gene sequence: CDR1 SGHNT, CDR2 YYREEE (reference sequence). This CDR3 has 14 residues. The chain's CDR3 is CASSLPGQNNEQFF. The CDR3 DNA reads TGTGCCAGCAGCTTACCGGGACAGAACAATGAGCAGTTCTTC. Complete variable domain (other parts from reference TRBV5-4 and TRBJ2-1): ETGVTQSPTHLIKTRGQQVTLRCSSQSGHNTVSWYQQALGQGPQFIFQYYREEENGRGNFPPRFSGLQFPNYSSELNVNALELDDSALYLCASSLPGQNNEQFFGPGTRLTVL.

The genes are TRBV19 and TRBJ1-2; D is ambiguous. V lost 5 bases, J lost 1 base, and 2 bases lay in between. CDR1 and CDR2 (germline): LNHDA, SQIVND (reference sequence). CDR3 length: 11 amino acids. DNA for the CDR3: TGTGCCAGTAGTCGTAACTATGGCTACACCTTC. Translating it yields CASSRNYGYTF.

This chain joins TRBV4-1 and TRBJ2-3, with D hard to call. The CDR3 length is 19 residues. With 0 bases removed from V and 0 bases from J, the gap between germline ends came to 19 bases. CDR1 and CDR2 (germline): MGHRA, YSYEKL. The CDR3 nucleotides are TGCGCCAGCAGCCAAGATCACGTGGCAGGCAGCTCTAGCACAGATACGCAGTATTTT. As protein: CASSQDHVAGSSSTDTQYF.

This clone has only one observation. The chain uses TRBV13 and TRBJ2-3; 13 bases line up with TRBD2. Germline values: CDR1 PRHDT, CDR2 FYEKMQ (reference sequence). The CDR3 extends over 17 amino acids. V lost 4 bases, J lost 3 bases, and 7 bases stayed unmatched. CDR3 region: CASSSLTSGGSTDTQYF. In DNA, the CDR3 is TGTGCCAGCAGCTCCCTGACTAGCGGGGGGAGTACAGATACGCAGTATTTT.

The V and J genes are TRBV9 and TRBJ2-1; the D gene is possibly TRBD1 (6 bases). The CDR3 length is 15 residues. The V gene's germline CDR1 is SGDLS and CDR2 YYNGEE. The V end was cut by 2 bases, the J end by 1 base, with 10 bases between. The CDR3 region is CASSVTGPSYNEQFF. The CDR3 nucleotides are TGTGCCAGCAGCGTCACAGGGCCTTCCTACAATGAGCAGTTCTTC.

This clone was counted a single time. The genes are TRBV15 and TRBJ1-2, with 7 bases fitting TRBD1. Germline CDR1 reads LNHNV; CDR2 reads YYDKDF (reference sequence). V gave up 0 bases and J gave up 4 bases; unmatched junction bases: 5. This CDR3 is 15 amino acids long. The CDR3 is CATSRDFGTAYGYTF. DNA for the CDR3: TGTGCCACCAGCAGAGACTTCGGGACAGCCTATGGCTACACCTTC.

This sequence joins TRBV7-6 and TRBJ1-1, with D maybe TRBD1 (5 bases). This CDR3 contains 15 residues. Germline assignment: CDR1 SGHVS and CDR2 FNYEAQ. Trimming removed 2 bases from V and 0 bases from J, with 10 bases in between. CDR3 sequence (DNA): TGTGCCAGCAGCTTAATGGCAGGGATGAACACTGAAGCTTTCTTT. Residues: CASSLMAGMNTEAFF.

The V gene is TRBV2, the J gene TRBJ1-2; 8 bases line up with TRBD1. The CDR3 spans 13 residues. After removal of 7 bases from V and 4 bases from J, the junction contained 5 bases not matched to a gene. Germline-derived CDR1 and CDR2 are SNHLY and FYNNEI. CDR3 amino acids: CASTQGAGYGYTF. The CDR3 nucleotides are TGTGCCAGCACTCAGGGGGCCGGCTATGGCTACACCTTC.

The V and J genes are TRBV9 and TRBJ1-1; TRBD1 aligns across 9 bases. The CDR3 is 15 amino acids. Germline assignment: CDR1 SGDLS and CDR2 YYNGEE. J lost 3 bases, V lost 3 bases, and 6 bases had no gene match. CDR3 sequence: CASSGDRVGHTEAFF. For the CDR3, the DNA is TGTGCCAGCAGCGGGGACAGGGTGGGCCACACTGAAGCTTTCTTT. The full variable domain, with the rest looked up from reference TRBV9 and TRBJ1-1, is DSGVTQTPKHLITATGQRVTLRCSPRSGDLSVYWYQQSLDQGLQFLIQYYNGEERAKGNILERFSAQQFPDLHSELNLSSLELGDSALYFCASSGDRVGHTEAFFGQGTRLTVV.

The J gene is TRBJ1-6, the V gene TRBV11-1, with D possibly TRBD1 on 6 matching bases. V gave up 7 bases and J gave up 8 bases, with 12 bases separating them. The CDR3 has 13 amino acids. Germline V lookup: CDR1 SGHAT, CDR2 FQDESV (reference sequence). The CDR3 nucleotides read TGTGCCAGCAACGTTGGGGGCTATTCACCCCTCCACTTT. This gives the protein CASNVGGYSPLHF.

This clone was seen once. As DNA, the CDR3 is TGTGCCAGCAGCTTACGACTAGCGGGGGGTTCTGACGAGCAGTACTTC. This gives the protein CASSLRLAGGSDEQYF. V gene TRBV7-2 combines with J gene TRBJ2-7, with 13 bases lining up with TRBD2. Germline CDR1 and CDR2: SGHTA and FQGNSA. This CDR3 has 16 residues. V was pared by 2 bases and J by 5 bases, with 6 bases of the junction left unmatched.

The chain couples TRBV29-1 to TRBJ1-1; D is uncertain. Germline values: CDR1 SQVTM, CDR2 ANQGSEA. CDR3 length: 10 residues. Trimming cost V 7 bases and J 2 bases, with 5 bases left between them. CDR3: CSALNTEAFF. In nucleotides, the CDR3 is TGCAGCGCCCTAAACACTGAAGCTTTCTTT.

The chain employs TRBV27 and TRBJ2-7, with a tentative D call TRBD2 (5 bases). Germline CDR1 is MNHEY and CDR2 is SMNVEV (reference sequence). V lost 0 bases, J lost 0 bases, and 12 bases lay in between. The CDR3 totals 16 residues. CDR3 bases: TGTGCCAGCAGTTTATCTAGTAGAGGGAGCTCCTACGAGCAGTACTTC. This encodes CASSLSSRGSSYEQYF.

The V call is TRBV18, the J call TRBJ1-5, with 7 positions matching TRBD1. The CDR3 sequence is 15 residues long. CDR1 and CDR2 from the germline V gene are KGHSH and LQKENI. Losses at the gene ends were 3 bases for V and 4 bases for J; bases not matched to a gene: 6. The CDR3 sequence: CASSPAGTENQPQHF. CDR3 coding DNA: TGTGCCAGCTCACCCGCGGGGACAGAGAATCAGCCCCAGCATTTT.

This chain joins TRBV5-1 and TRBJ1-4; 7 bases align to TRBD1. Trimming took 5 bases from V and 7 from J; bases not matched to a gene: 11. Germline V CDR1 and CDR2: SGHRS, YFSETQ. CDR3 length: 15 residues. CDR3 nucleotide sequence: TGCGCCAGCAGAATGACAGGGACGTTGGGTGAAAAACTGTTTTTT. Translated, it gives CASRMTGTLGEKLFF.

V gene TRBV19 combines with J gene TRBJ1-5; 12 bases are shared with TRBD1. Germline loops: CDR1 LNHDA, CDR2 SQIVND (reference sequence). Germline trimming cut 7 bases from V and 4 bases from J; bases unmatched to any gene: 14. The CDR3 has 18 residues. DNA for the CDR3: TGTGCCAGTACCCCCTTACCGGGACAGGGGGCGATAAATCAGCCCCAGCATTTT. As protein: CASTPLPGQGAINQPQHF.

This clone was found a few times. This chain's CDR3 is CASSQGQGWEVTEAFF. The CDR3 DNA reads as TGTGCCAGCAGCCAAGGGCAGGGGTGGGAAGTCACTGAAGCTTTCTTT. The chain joins TRBV16 to TRBJ1-1, with a tentative D call TRBD1 (6 bases). This CDR3 spans 16 amino acids. Trimming left V 2 bases short and J 4 bases short, with 17 bases between. Looked up from germline, CDR1 is KGHSY and CDR2 is FQNENV.

This rearrangement joins TRBV5-6 to TRBJ2-3; 10 nucleotides agree with TRBD2. J lost 8 bases, V lost 4 bases, and 19 bases had no gene match. Germline V lookup: CDR1 SGHDT, CDR2 YYEEEE. The CDR3 contains 18 residues. The CDR3 region has the DNA TGTGCCAGCAGCCCCGACTTTCTAGCGGGGGCCCTCGGGGGTACGCAGTATTTT. Translating it yields CASSPDFLAGALGGTQYF.

The V gene is TRBV30, the J gene TRBJ2-7, with D perhaps matching TRBD2 (6 bases). Germline V CDR1 and CDR2: GTSNPN, SVGIG (reference sequence). The germline V and J ends were trimmed by 5 bases and 2 bases, with 16 bases remaining between them. There are 14 residues in the CDR3. The CDR3 DNA sequence: TGTGCCTGGGGGAGGACGGCCATTACCTACGAGCAGTACTTC. Encoded protein: CAWGRTAITYEQYF.

The genes are TRBV5-6 and TRBJ2-7, with TRBD1 matching 8 bases. Germline CDR1 and CDR2: SGHDT and YYEEEE. The CDR3 covers 15 residues. V was clipped by 0 bases and J by 6 bases; unmatched bases: 8. CDR3 region: CASSLGGQAPSEQYF. CDR3 in DNA: TGTGCCAGCAGCTTGGGGGGACAGGCCCCTAGCGAGCAGTACTTC.

This clone was recorded only once. The rearrangement uses TRBV25-1 and TRBJ1-6; D gene ambiguous. V was cut by 6 bases and J by 4 bases, with 10 bases left in between. Germline loops: CDR1 MGHDK, CDR2 SYGVNS. This CDR3 contains 14 residues. The CDR3 nucleotides read TGTGCCAGCAGGGGAGTGGGGTATAATTCACCCCTCCACTTT. Translation gives CASRGVGYNSPLHF.

The chain uses TRBV5-4 and TRBJ1-4; tentative D call: TRBD1 (6 bases). Per the germline V gene, CDR1 is SGHNT and CDR2 is YYREEE (reference sequence). Trimming removed 2 bases from V and 6 bases from J, with 11 bases in between. The CDR3 extends over 14 amino acids. CDR3 coding DNA: TGTGCCAGCAGCTTACAGGGACCAGATGAAAAACTGTTTTTT. Translated, it gives CASSLQGPDEKLFF. The full variable domain, with the rest looked up from reference TRBV5-4 and TRBJ1-4, is ETGVTQSPTHLIKTRGQQVTLRCSSQSGHNTVSWYQQALGQGPQFIFQYYREEENGRGNFPPRFSGLQFPNYSSELNVNALELDDSALYLCASSLQGPDEKLFFGSGTQLSVL.